These 16 T cell receptor beta chains were sequenced from one sample in a study of blood T cell repertoires in COVID-19. Assay: immunoSEQ multiplex PCR; the TCRdb copy retains only in-frame clones and omits some. In the table there are about 390,000 clones, about 83% of which are singletons. The sample was PBMCs or T cells enriched from blood (not recorded which). The receptors stem from a woman between 45 and 65 years old who had recovered from COVID-19.

The gene calls are TRBV3-1 (or the pseudogene TRBV3-2) and TRBJ1-4; 8 bases line up with TRBD1. The CDR3 contains 15 residues. V dropped 2 bases and J dropped 4; count of bases not matched to a gene: 3. Germline V CDR1 and CDR2: LGHDT, YNNKEL (reference sequence). The CDR3 DNA follows: TGTGCCAGCAGCCAACGGACAGGGATTAATGAAAAACTGTTTTTT. Residues: CASSQRTGINEKLFF.

The chain joins TRBV30 to TRBJ1-1; tentative D call: TRBD1 (5 bases). CDR1 and CDR2 from the germline V gene are GTSNPN and SVGIG (reference sequence). V shed 3 bases and J shed 5 bases, with 13 bases lying between them. The CDR3 length is 13 residues. This CDR3 reads CAWRQGLGTEAFF. CDR3 sequence (DNA): TGTGCCTGGAGGCAGGGTCTTGGGACTGAAGCTTTCTTT. The entire variable domain, with the rest obtained from reference TRBV30 and TRBJ1-1, is as follows: SQTIHQWPATLVQPVGSPLSLECTVEGTSNPNLYWYRQAAGRGLQLLFYSVGIGQISSEVPQNLSASRPQDRQFILSSKKLLLSDSGFYLCAWRQGLGTEAFFGQGTRLTVV.

This clone was picked up one time. This chain connects TRBV2 to TRBJ1-4; no reliable D call. The length of the CDR3 is 14 residues. CDR1 is SNHLY, CDR2 FYNNEI, per germline. V lost 4 bases, J lost 4 bases, and 10 bases lay in between. CDR3 protein: CASSVQEVNEKLFF. In DNA, the CDR3 is TGTGCCAGCAGTGTGCAGGAGGTTAATGAAAAACTGTTTTTT.

This rearrangement joins TRBV6-1 to TRBJ1-1, with 9 positions matching TRBD1. V lost 2 bases, J lost 3 bases, and 10 bases stayed unmatched. CDR3 size: 17 residues. Germline CDR1 is MNHNS and CDR2 is SASEGT. This CDR3 is CASSESRDRALDTEAFF. The DNA for the CDR3 is TGTGCCAGCAGTGAAAGCCGGGACAGGGCTCTGGACACTGAAGCTTTCTTT.

The rearrangement joins TRBV6-1 to TRBJ1-6; TRBD1 might be the D (6 bases). The CDR3 covers 15 residues. Trimming left V 2 bases short and J 9 bases short, with 14 bases between. Germline assignment: CDR1 MNHNS and CDR2 SASEGT. The CDR3 sequence: CASSEYGRGSSPLHF. The CDR3 DNA sequence: TGTGCCAGCAGTGAATACGGCAGGGGAAGTTCACCCCTCCACTTT.

The chain combines TRBV5-1 with TRBJ2-1, with 9 bases that match TRBD2. The CDR3 is 14 residues long. The ends lost 5 bases at V and 5 bases at J; junction bases unmatched: 5. The germline V gene has CDR1 SGHRS and CDR2 YFSETQ. The CDR3 reads CASRLAGAHNEQFF. CDR3 DNA: TGCGCCAGCAGATTAGCGGGGGCCCACAATGAGCAGTTCTTC.

This chain uses TRBV11-2 with TRBJ1-1, with no clear D. The germline gives CDR1 SGHAT, CDR2 FQNNGV. This CDR3 has 12 amino acids. V lost 4 bases and J 2 bases, leaving 5 bases between the germline ends. CDR3 sequence: CASSYTNTEAFF. The CDR3 DNA reads as TGTGCCAGCAGCTACACCAACACTGAAGCTTTCTTT.

The chain couples TRBV7-9 to TRBJ1-3, with 8 bases aligning to TRBD1. The CDR3 is 17 residues long. Germline trimming cut 7 bases from V and 1 base from J; bases unmatched to any gene: 12. The V gene's germline CDR1 is SEHNR and CDR2 FQNEAQ (reference sequence). The CDR3, as DNA: TGTGCCAGCACGTGGGGGACAGGTTTTTATTCTGGAAACACCATATATTTT. Its translation is CASTWGTGFYSGNTIYF.

J is TRBJ1-1 and V is TRBV7-8, with 9 bases fitting TRBD1. V lost 5 bases and J lost 0; bases outside the gene matches: 4. This CDR3 comprises 15 residues. Germline V lookup: CDR1 SGHVS, CDR2 FQNEAQ. The CDR3 region is CASSTRTGVNTEAFF. The DNA of the CDR3 is TGTGCCAGCAGCACCCGGACAGGGGTGAACACTGAAGCTTTCTTT.

V is TRBV19 and J is TRBJ1-1; 12 positions match TRBD1. Germline loops: CDR1 LNHDA, CDR2 SQIVND (reference sequence). Unmatched junction bases numbered 6, after V lost 7 bases and J lost 0 bases. The CDR3 is 16 residues long. CDR3 loop: CASTRGTGGMNTEAFF. The DNA for the CDR3 is TGTGCCAGTACCAGGGGGACAGGGGGCATGAACACTGAAGCTTTCTTT.

V usage is TRBV7-9 and J usage is TRBJ2-7; D is uncertain. CDR1 and CDR2 (germline): SEHNR, FQNEAQ (reference sequence). The CDR3 spans 13 residues. V was shortened by 0 bases and J by 3 bases, with 6 bases between the two germline ends. As DNA, the CDR3 is TGTGCCAGCAGCTTAGCGTCCCTCTACGAGCAGTACTTC. This gives the protein CASSLASLYEQYF.

The chain employs TRBV27 and TRBJ1-1; tentatively, D is TRBD1 (5 bases). This CDR3 is 13 amino acids long. The V end lost 7 bases, the J end lost 4 bases, and 13 bases lay between the germline ends. Looked up from germline, CDR1 is MNHEY and CDR2 is SMNVEV (reference sequence). CDR3 loop: CASKFSGGTEAFF. CDR3 DNA: TGTGCCAGCAAGTTTTCGGGGGGCACTGAAGCTTTCTTT.

This chain links TRBV21-1 with TRBJ1-1; the D call in the table, TRBD1, was not verified against the DNA. TRBV21-1 is classified as a pseudogene. The CDR3 consists of 15 residues. The CDR3 DNA follows: TGTGCCAGCAGCTTCCGCGGGACAGGGAAACCTGAAGCTTTCTTT. Its protein product is CASSFRGTGKPEAFF.

This clone was picked up a small number of times. The chain couples TRBV11-2 to TRBJ1-1; no firm D call. Germline assignment: CDR1 SGHAT and CDR2 FQNNGV. The V end lost 1 base, the J end lost 2 bases, and 2 bases lay between the germline ends. The CDR3 spans 12 residues. CDR3: CASSLANTEAFF. CDR3 sequence (DNA): TGTGCCAGCAGCTTAGCAAACACTGAAGCTTTCTTT.

This clone showed up just a few times. The chain carries TRBV18 and TRBJ2-5; 8 bases match TRBD2. Germline V gene lookup returns CDR1 KGHSH and CDR2 LQKENI. J gave up 10 bases and V 3 bases, and 7 bases lay outside the gene matches. The CDR3 has 13 amino acids. In DNA form, the CDR3 reads TGTGCCAGCTCACCGGCCCGGGGGGGGGACCAGTACTTC. Its translation is CASSPARGGDQYF.

The chain is built from TRBV6-5 and TRBJ2-3; tentatively, D is TRBD2 (5 bases). From germline, CDR1 is MNHEY and CDR2 SVGAGI. Trimming stripped 8 bases from V and 3 bases from J, with 18 bases between. The CDR3 runs to 15 residues. CDR3 coding DNA: TGTGCCAGCGGAAACCCGCCTGGAGGTACAGATACGCAGTATTTT. The encoded protein is CASGNPPGGTDTQYF.